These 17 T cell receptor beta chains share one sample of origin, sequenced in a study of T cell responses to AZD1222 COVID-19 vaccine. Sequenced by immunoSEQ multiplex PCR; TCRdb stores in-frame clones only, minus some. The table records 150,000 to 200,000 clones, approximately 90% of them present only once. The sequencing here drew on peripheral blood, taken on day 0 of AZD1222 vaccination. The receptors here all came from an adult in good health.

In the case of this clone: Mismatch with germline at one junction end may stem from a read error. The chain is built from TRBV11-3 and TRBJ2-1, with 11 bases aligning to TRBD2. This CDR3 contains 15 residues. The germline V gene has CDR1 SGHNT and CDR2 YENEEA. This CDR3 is CASSLELAGVNEQFF. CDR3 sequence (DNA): TGTGCCAGCAGTTTAGAACTAGCGGGGGTAAATGAGCAGTTCTTC.

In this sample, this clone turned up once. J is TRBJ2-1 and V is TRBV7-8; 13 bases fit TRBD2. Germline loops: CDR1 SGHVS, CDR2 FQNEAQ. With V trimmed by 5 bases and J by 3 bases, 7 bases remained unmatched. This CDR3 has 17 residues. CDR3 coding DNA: TGTGCCAGCAGCAAACGGACTAGCGGGGGCCACTACAATGAGCAGTTCTTC. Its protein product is CASSKRTSGGHYNEQFF.

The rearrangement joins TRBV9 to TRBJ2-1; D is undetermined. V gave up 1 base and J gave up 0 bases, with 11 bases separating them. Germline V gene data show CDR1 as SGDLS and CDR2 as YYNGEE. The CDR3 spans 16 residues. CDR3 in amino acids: CASSVSLARSYNEQFF. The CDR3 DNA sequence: TGTGCCAGCAGCGTATCCCTCGCTCGCTCCTACAATGAGCAGTTCTTC.

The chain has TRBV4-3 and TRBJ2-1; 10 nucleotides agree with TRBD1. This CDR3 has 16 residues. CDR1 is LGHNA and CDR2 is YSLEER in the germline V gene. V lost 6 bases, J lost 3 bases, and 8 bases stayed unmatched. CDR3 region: CASSIGTGASYNEQFF. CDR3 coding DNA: TGCGCCAGCAGTATCGGGACAGGGGCCAGCTACAATGAGCAGTTCTTC.

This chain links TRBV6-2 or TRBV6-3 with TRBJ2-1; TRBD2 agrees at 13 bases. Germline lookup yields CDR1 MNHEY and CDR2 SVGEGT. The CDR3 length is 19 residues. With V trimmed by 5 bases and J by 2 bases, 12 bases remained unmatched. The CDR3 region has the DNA TGTGCCAGCAGTCCCGGACTAGCGGGGGCCCCAGGCCCCTACAATGAGCAGTTCTTC. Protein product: CASSPGLAGAPGPYNEQFF.

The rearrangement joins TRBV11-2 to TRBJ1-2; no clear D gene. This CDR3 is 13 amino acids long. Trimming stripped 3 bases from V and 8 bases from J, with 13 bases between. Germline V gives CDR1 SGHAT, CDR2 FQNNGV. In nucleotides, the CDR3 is TGTGCCAGCAGCTTGTTAGGCAGTAAGGGCTACACCTTC. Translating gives CASSLLGSKGYTF.

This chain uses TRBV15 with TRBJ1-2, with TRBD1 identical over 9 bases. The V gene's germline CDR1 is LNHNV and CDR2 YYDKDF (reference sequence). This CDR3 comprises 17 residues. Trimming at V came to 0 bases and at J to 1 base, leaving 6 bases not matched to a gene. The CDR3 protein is CATSRDLTGGDNYGYTF. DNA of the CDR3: TGTGCCACCAGCAGAGATCTAACAGGGGGCGATAACTATGGCTACACCTTC.

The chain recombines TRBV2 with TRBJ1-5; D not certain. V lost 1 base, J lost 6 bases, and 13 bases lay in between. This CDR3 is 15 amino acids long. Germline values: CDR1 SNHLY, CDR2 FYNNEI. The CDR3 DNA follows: TGTGCCAGCAGTGAAGACATGCAGAGAAGTCAGCCCCAGCATTTT. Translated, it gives CASSEDMQRSQPQHF.

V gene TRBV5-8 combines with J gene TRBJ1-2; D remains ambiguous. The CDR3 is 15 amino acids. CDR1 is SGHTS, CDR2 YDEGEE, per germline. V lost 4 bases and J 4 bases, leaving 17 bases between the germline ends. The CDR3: CASSPRTIRGYGYTF. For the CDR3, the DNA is TGTGCCAGCAGCCCCAGGACCATACGTGGCTATGGCTACACCTTC.

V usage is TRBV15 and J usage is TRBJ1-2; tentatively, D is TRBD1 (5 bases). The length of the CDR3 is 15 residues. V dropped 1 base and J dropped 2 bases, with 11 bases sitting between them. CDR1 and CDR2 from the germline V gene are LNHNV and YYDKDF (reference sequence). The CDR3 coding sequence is TGTGCCACCAGCAGAGCACCGGAGGGGAACTATGGCTACACCTTC. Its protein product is CATSRAPEGNYGYTF.

The DNA for the CDR3 is TGTGCCAGCAGCCTGGGACTAGCGGGGTACCTCCACGAGCAGTACTTC. Protein: CASSLGLAGYLHEQYF. The chain links TRBV5-5 to TRBJ2-7; 13 bases line up with TRBD2. The CDR3 consists of 16 residues. The J segment lost 5 bases and the V segment lost 4 bases, leaving 9 bases of the junction unmatched. The germline CDR1 and CDR2 sequences are SGHKS and YYEKEE (reference sequence).

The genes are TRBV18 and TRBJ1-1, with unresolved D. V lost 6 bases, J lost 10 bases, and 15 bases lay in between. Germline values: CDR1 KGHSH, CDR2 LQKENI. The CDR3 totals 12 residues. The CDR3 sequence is CASSLLYFGAFF. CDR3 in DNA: TGTGCCAGCTCCCTACTCTATTTCGGAGCTTTCTTT.

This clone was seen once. The CDR3 here is CASTVPGQNSGNTIYF. The CDR3 DNA follows: TGTGCCAGCACCGTACCGGGACAGAACTCTGGAAACACCATATATTTT. The chain has TRBV28 and TRBJ1-3; 7 bases line up with TRBD1. In germline, CDR1 is MDHEN, CDR2 SYDVKM. This CDR3 is built from 16 residues. With 7 bases clipped from V and 0 bases from J, the junction kept 9 bases outside the gene matches.

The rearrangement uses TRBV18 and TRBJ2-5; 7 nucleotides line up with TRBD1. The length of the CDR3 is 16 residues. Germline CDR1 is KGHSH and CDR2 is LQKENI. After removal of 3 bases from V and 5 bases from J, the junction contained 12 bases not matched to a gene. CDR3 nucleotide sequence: TGTGCCAGCTCACCGCTTCAAACAGGGGTCGGTGAGACCCAGTACTTC. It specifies CASSPLQTGVGETQYF.

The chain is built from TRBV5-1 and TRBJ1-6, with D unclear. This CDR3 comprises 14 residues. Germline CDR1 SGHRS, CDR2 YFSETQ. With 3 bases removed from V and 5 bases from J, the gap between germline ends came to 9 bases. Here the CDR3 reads CASSSDGNNSPLHF. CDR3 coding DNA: TGCGCCAGCAGCTCGGACGGGAATAATTCACCCCTCCACTTT.

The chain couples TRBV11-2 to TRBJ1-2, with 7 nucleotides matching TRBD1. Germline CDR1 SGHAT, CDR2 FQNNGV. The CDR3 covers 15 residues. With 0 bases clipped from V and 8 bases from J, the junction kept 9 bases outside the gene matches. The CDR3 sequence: CASSLDQQGTVGYTF. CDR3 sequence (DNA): TGTGCCAGCAGCTTAGATCAACAGGGGACGGTCGGCTACACCTTC.

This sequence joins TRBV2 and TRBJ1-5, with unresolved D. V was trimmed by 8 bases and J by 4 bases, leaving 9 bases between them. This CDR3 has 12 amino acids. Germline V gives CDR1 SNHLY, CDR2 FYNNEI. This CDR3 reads CASGRFNQPQHF. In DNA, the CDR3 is TGTGCCAGCGGACGGTTTAATCAGCCCCAGCATTTT.